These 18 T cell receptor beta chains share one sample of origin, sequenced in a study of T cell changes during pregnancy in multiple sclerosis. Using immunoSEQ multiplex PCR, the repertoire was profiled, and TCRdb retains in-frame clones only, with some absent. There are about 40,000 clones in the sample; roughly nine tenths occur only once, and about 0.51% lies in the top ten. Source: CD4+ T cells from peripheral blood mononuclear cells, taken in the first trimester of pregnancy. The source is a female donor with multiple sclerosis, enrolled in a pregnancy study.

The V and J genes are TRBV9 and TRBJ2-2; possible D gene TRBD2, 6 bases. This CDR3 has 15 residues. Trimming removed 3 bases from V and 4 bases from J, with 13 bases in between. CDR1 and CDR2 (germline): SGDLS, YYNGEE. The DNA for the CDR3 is TGTGCCAGCAGCGCGGGGAGGTTAGGCACCGGGGAGCTGTTTTTT. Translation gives CASSAGRLGTGELFF.

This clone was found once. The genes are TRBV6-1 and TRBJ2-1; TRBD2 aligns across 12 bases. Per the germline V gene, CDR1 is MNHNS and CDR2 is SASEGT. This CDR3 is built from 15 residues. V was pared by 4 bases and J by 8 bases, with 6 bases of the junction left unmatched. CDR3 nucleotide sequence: TGTGCCAGCAGTGGAACGACTAGCGGGAGCTATGAGCAGTTCTTC. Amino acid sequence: CASSGTTSGSYEQFF.

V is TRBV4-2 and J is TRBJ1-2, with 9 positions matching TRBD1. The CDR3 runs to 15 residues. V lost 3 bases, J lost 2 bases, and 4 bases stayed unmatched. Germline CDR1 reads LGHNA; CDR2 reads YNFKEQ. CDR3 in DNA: TGTGCCAGCAGCCAGTCCGGGACAGGGAACTATGGCTACACCTTC. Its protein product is CASSQSGTGNYGYTF.

In nucleotides, the CDR3 is TGTGCCAGCAGCCAAGAGCCGTGGCGGCCGCATGAAGCTTTCTTT. It yields the protein CASSQEPWRPHEAFF. The gene calls are TRBV4-2 and TRBJ1-1; D remains ambiguous. Germline CDR1 is LGHNA and CDR2 is YNFKEQ. The ends were cut back, 0 bases at V and 7 bases at J, with 15 bases in the middle. The CDR3 is 15 amino acids.

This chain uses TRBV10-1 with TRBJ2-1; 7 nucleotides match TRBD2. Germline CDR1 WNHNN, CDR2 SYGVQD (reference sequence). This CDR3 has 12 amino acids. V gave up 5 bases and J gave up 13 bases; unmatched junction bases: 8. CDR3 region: CASSSTGGSQFF. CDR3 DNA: TGCGCCAGCAGTTCAACGGGCGGGAGCCAGTTCTTC.

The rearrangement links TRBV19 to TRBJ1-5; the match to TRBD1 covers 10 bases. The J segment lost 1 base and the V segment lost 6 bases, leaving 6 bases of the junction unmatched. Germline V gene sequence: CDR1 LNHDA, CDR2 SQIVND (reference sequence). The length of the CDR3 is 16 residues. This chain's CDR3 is CASRGTGEGSNQPQHF. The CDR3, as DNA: TGTGCCAGTAGGGGGACAGGGGAGGGAAGCAATCAGCCCCAGCATTTT.

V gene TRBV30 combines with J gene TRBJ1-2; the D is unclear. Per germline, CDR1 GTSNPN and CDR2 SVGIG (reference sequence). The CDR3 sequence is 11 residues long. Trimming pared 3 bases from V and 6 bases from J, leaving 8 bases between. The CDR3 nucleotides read TGTGCCTGGAGGCCGCGGGATGGCTACACCTTC. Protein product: CAWRPRDGYTF. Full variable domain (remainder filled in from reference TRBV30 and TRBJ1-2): SQTIHQWPATLVQPVGSPLSLECTVEGTSNPNLYWYRQAAGRGLQLLFYSVGIGQISSEVPQNLSASRPQDRQFILSSKKLLLSDSGFYLCAWRPRDGYTFGSGTRLTVV.

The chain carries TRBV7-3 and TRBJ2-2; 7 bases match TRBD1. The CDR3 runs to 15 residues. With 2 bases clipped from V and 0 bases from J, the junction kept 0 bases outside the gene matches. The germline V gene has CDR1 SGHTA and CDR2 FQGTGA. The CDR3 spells CASSLQGANTGELFF. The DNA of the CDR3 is TGTGCCAGCAGCTTACAGGGGGCGAACACCGGGGAGCTGTTTTTT. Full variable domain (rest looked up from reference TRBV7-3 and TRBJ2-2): GAGVSQTPSNKVTEKGKYVELRCDPISGHTALYWYRQSLGQGPEFLIYFQGTGAADDSGLPNDRFFAVRPEGSVSTLKIQRTERGDSAVYLCASSLQGANTGELFFGEGSRLTVL.

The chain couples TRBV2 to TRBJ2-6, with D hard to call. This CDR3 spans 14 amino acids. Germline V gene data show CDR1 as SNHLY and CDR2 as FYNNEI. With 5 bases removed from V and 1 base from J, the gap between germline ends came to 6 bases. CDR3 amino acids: CASSFESGANVLTF. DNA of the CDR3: TGTGCCAGCAGTTTCGAGTCTGGGGCCAACGTCCTGACTTTC.

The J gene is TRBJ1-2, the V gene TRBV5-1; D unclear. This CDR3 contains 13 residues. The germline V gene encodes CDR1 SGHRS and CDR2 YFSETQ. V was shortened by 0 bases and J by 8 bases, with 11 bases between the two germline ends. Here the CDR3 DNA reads TGCGCCAGCAGCTTGGCGGTCGAATCGGGCTACACCTTC. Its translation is CASSLAVESGYTF. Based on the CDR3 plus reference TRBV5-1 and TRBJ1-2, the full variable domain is KAGVTQTPRYLIKTRGQQVTLSCSPISGHRSVSWYQQTPGQGLQFLFEYFSETQRNKGNFPGRFSGRQFSNSRSEMNVSTLELGDSALYLCASSLAVESGYTFGSGTRLTVV.

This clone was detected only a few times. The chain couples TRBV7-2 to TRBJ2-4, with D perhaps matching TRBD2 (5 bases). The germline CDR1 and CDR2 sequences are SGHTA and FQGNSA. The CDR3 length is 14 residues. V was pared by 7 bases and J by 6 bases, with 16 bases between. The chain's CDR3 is CASIQEVGGNIQYF. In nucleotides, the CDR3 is TGTGCCAGCATTCAAGAGGTCGGAGGAAACATTCAGTACTTC.

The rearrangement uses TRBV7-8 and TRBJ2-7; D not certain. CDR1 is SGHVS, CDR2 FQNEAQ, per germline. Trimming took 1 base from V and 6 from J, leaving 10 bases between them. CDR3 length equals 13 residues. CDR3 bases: TGTGCCAGCAGCTTAGATTATCTTCGCGAGCAGTACTTC. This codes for CASSLDYLREQYF.

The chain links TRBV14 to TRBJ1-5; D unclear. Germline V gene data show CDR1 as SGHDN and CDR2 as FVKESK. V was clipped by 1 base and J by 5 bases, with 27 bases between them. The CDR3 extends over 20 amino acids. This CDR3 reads CASSQANTISGRGEDQPQHF. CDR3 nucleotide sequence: TGTGCCAGCAGCCAAGCAAACACTATTTCCGGTCGGGGAGAGGATCAGCCCCAGCATTTT.

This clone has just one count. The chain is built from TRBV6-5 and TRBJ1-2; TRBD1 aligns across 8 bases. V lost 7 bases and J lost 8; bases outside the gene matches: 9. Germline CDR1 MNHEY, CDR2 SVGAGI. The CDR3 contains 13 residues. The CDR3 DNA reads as TGTGCCAGCACCCCACAGGGGGGAAGAGGCTACACCTTC. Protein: CASTPQGGRGYTF.

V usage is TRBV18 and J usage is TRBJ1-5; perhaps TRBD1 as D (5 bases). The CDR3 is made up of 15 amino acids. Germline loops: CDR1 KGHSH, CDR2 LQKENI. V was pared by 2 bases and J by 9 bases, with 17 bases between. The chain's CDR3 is CASSPGGQGGGPQHF. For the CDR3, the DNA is TGTGCCAGCTCACCAGGAGGGCAGGGCGGTGGGCCCCAGCATTTT.

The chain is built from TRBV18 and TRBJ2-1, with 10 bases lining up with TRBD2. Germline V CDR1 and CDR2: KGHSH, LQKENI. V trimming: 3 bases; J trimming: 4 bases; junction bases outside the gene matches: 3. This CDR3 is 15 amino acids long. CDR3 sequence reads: CASSPGAGGYNEQFF. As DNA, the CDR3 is TGTGCCAGCTCACCTGGAGCGGGGGGGTACAATGAGCAGTTCTTC. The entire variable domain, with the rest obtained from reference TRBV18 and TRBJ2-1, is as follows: NAGVMQNPRHLVRRRGQEARLRCSPMKGHSHVYWYRQLPEEGLKFMVYLQKENIIDESGMPKERFSAEFPKEGPSILRIQQVVRGDSAAYFCASSPGAGGYNEQFFGPGTRLTVL.

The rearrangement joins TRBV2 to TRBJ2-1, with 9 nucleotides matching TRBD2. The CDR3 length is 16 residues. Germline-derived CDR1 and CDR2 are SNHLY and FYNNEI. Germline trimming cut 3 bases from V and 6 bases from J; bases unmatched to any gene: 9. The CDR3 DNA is TGTGCCAGCAGTGATTCGGAACTAGCGGGTGGCAATGAGCAGTTCTTC. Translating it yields CASSDSELAGGNEQFF.

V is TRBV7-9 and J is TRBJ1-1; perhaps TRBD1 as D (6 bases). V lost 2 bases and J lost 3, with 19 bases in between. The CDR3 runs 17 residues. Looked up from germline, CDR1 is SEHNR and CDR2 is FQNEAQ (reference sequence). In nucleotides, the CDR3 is TGTGCCAGCAGCTTACTAACGATTACAGGGTGGGACACTGAAGCTTTCTTT. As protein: CASSLLTITGWDTEAFF. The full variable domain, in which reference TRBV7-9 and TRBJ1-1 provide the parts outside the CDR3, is DTGVSQNPRHKITKRGQNVTFRCDPISEHNRLYWYRQTLGQGPEFLTYFQNEAQLEKSRLLSDRFSAERPKGSFSTLEIQRTEQGDSAMYLCASSLLTITGWDTEAFFGQGTRLTVV.